What follows is one T cell receptor beta chain and its context. Profiling relied on immunoSEQ multiplex PCR, and the TCRdb table lists in-frame clones only, not all of them. Of tens of thousands of clones listed, around nine tenths were seen once; the top ten hold 0.55% to 0.8%. The entry originates in a study of OX40 agonist ivuxolimab in advanced cancers. Study as a whole: Hepatocellular carcinoma, melanoma, renal cell or head and neck cancer affected the dose-escalation patients.

The sequencing here drew on CD4+ or CD8+ T cells sorted from blood, taken in a trial of the OX40 agonist ivuxolimab. This clonotype was obtained from an adult with an advanced solid tumor such as melanoma, head and neck, liver or kidney cancer.

In DNA, the CDR3 is TGTGCCAGCAGCTTAGTCTTTGGAAATCAGCCCCAGCATTTT. Amino acid sequence: CASSLVFGNQPQHF. The chain links TRBV11-3 to TRBJ1-5; D is undetermined. From germline, CDR1 is SGHNT and CDR2 YENEEA. V lost 1 base and J 4 bases, leaving 8 bases between the germline ends. The CDR3 consists of 14 residues.